Listed here is a single T cell receptor (beta chain). Its antigen is not identified. The CDR3 has 13 amino acids. V was clipped by 1 base and J by 7 bases, with 8 bases between them. Germline loops: CDR1 MNHEY, CDR2 SMNVEV (reference sequence). Time point here: week 35, safety follow-up. With topical imiquimod, each dose of the vaccine consisted of 300 ug of mutant IDH1 20-mer peptide. The source of the sample is a study of a mutant IDH1 vaccine in newly diagnosed glioma. The protocol was immunoSEQ multiplex PCR, while the TCRdb copy is restricted to in-frame clones and leaves out a portion. This table holds tens of thousands of clones, 80% to 90% found once.

The TCR originated in a man aged 40-55 years with glioma. Sequenced here: PBMCs, sampled from a glioma patient whose treatment included an IDH1 peptide vaccine. This chain links TRBV27 with TRBJ1-5; TRBD1 might be the D (5 bases). CDR3 sequence (DNA): TGTGCCAGCAGTTTATACGACAGCCAGCCCCAGCATTTT. Translated: CASSLYDSQPQHF.